This T cell receptor beta chain was profiled in a study of early T cells in non-severe SARS-CoV-2 infection (dated by TCRdb to the early 2020s). With regard to the full study: Because TCR sequencing was done on bulk RNA from unsorted whole blood, the alpha and beta chains could not be paired. Summary of the overall study and its limitations: Matching against VDJdb was skewed toward anti-spike CD8 responses, likely underestimated virus-specific expansions, and missed private and CD4 specificities.

Concerning this clonotype itself: This clone's antigen is unknown. No much larger clone exists at a distance of one base, and base qualities are not known.

To prepare the library, 5' RACE was applied. This sample was sequenced with a NextSeq 500. The TCR library protocol attached unique molecular identifiers to individual cDNA molecules to correct for sequencing error and PCR bias. TCR alpha and beta chains were both sequenced, and the abundances of alpha and beta sequences in each sample were closely correlated with each other. As for the original processing: V gene, J gene and CDR3 annotation of TCR sequences was performed with Decombinator V4. TCRs were defined as expanded if a significant change between any two time points was detected under a Poisson model with p below 0.0001. TCR abundances were normalised to the total number of TCRs sequenced in each sample and reported as counts per million. A search of VDJdb, accessed on 1 November 2021, was run for TCRs annotated to CMV, EBV and SARS-CoV-2, with TCRs annotated for multiple antigens excluded. Clones were called with MiXCR by TCRdb after fastp trimmed the public reads at Q25, and only in-frame beta chains were retained. Duplicate CDR3 protein sequences are folded into a single record with the most common DNA and genes. For this entry, the V and J calls and clone size follow TCRdb and not the study's own pipeline. The sample data list 75,000 or so distinct CDR3 sequences, and 11% to 15% of these were observed just once. 9.5% to 12% of the sample is in the top ten clones.

A case-control design nested within a healthcare worker cohort in London, UK, was used, with weekly nasopharyngeal swab PCR tests and blood sampling performed. Between 23 and 31 March 2020, the week of the UK lockdown, healthcare workers were enrolled and then followed up weekly for as long as 16 weeks. The specimen was whole blood. The sequence was collected from an adult who was a healthcare worker with PCR-confirmed SARS-CoV-2 infection or an uninfected control (not recorded which).

CDR3 loop: CASSPIGATNEKLFF. The DNA reads TGTGCCAGCAGCCCCATCGGTGCAACTAATGAAAAACTGTTTTTT. This chain joins TRBV7-9 to TRBJ1-4; the D segment cannot be called with confidence. The CDR3 contains 15 residues, cysteine and phenylalanine counted. Only the CDR3 DNA is retained, 45 bases long and in frame from the first base. CDR1 and CDR2 are read off the germline V gene (reference sequence) as SEHNR and FQNEAQ. The junction carries 10 bases between V and J, which are trimmed by 5 bases and 0 bases respectively.